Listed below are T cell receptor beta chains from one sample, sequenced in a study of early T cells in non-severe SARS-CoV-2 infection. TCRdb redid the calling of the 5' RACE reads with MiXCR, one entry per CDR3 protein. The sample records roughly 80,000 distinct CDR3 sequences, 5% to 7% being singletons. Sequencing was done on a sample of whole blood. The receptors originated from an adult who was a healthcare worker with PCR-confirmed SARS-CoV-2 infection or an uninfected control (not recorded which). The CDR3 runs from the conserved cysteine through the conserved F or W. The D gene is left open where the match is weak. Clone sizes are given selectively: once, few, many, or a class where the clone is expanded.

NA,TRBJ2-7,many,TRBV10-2,TGCGCCAGCAGTGAGTTGCGTAGCTTCAGTACCTACGAGCAGTACTTC,CASSELRSFSTYEQYF
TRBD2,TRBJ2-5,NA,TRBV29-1,TGCAGCGTTGAAGTACCCCGGGAGGAAGAGACCCAGTACTTC,CSVEVPREEETQYF
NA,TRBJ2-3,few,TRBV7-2,TGTGCCAGCAGCTTTTTGCCCAGCACAGATACGCAGTATTTT,CASSFLPSTDTQYF
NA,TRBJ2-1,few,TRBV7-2,TGTGCCAGCAGCCTCAACGGTGAGCAGTTCTTC,CASSLNGEQFF
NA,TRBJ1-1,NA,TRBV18,TGTGCCAGCTCACCTCATGGGGGTGCGGACACTGAAGCTTTCTTT,CASSPHGGADTEAFF
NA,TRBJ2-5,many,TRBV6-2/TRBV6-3,TGTGCCAGCAGTTCAGCAAGCAGCCGGGCAGAGACCCAGTACTTC,CASSSASSRAETQYF
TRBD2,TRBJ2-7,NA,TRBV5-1,TGCGCCAGCAAGACTAGCGGGGACTCCTACGAGCAGTACTTC,CASKTSGDSYEQYF
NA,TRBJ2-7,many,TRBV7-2,TGTGCCAGCAGCTTAGACGCTGGCTTGGCCTACGAGCAGTACTTC,CASSLDAGLAYEQYF
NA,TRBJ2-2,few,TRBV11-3,TGTGCCAGCAGCCGGACAGCGGCGAACACCGGGGAGCTGTTTTTT,CASSRTAANTGELFF
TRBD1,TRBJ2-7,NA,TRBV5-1,TGCGCCAGCAGCCGGGACAGAAACTACGAGCAGTACTTC,CASSRDRNYEQYF
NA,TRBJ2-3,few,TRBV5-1,TGCGCCAGCAGCTTGGCCATGTTCGGCGGGACGGGGGATACGCAGTATTTT,CASSLAMFGGTGDTQYF
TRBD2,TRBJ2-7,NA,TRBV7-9,TGTGCCAGCAGCACCCGCCGGGGGGGGCGGAACGAGCAGTACTTC,CASSTRRGGRNEQYF
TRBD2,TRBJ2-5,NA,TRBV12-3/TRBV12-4,TGTGCCAGCAGTTTCGGGACTAGCGGGGGGGCCGTGGAGACCCAGTACTTC,CASSFGTSGGAVETQYF
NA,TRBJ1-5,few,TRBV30,TGTGCCTGGAGTGTAGCAGGGGAAGGGCCCCAGCATTTT,CAWSVAGEGPQHF
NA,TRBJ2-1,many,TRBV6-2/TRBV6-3,TGTGCCAGCAGTTTTCGTGGTTACAATGAGCAGTTCTTC,CASSFRGYNEQFF
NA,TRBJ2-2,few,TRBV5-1,TGCGCCAGCAGCTTGGCCTTTAACGGGGGCGCGAACACCGGGGAGCTGTTTTTT,CASSLAFNGGANTGELFF
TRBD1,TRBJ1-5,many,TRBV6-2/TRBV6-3,TGTGCCAGCAGTCGTACTTGGACAGGGAAGGCCCGAAGCAATCAGCCCCAGCATTTT,CASSRTWTGKARSNQPQHF
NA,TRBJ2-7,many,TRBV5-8,TGTGCCAGCAGCCCGGACAGAACCTACTACGAGCAGTACTTC,CASSPDRTYYEQYF
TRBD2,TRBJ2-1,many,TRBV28,TGTGCCAGCAGCCTAGCGGGGGGCCGTAAGAATGAGCAGTTCTTC,CASSLAGGRKNEQFF
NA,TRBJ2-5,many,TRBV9,TGTGCCAGCAGCGTAGGGCCGGTACACCAAGAGACCCAGTACTTC,CASSVGPVHQETQYF
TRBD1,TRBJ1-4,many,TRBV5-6,TGTGCCAGCAGCTGGGGACAGCTTGCAACTAATGAAAAACTGTTTTTT,CASSWGQLATNEKLFF
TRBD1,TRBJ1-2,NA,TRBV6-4,TGTGCCAGCAGTCGGGGACAGGGATGCACCTTC,CASSRGQGCTF
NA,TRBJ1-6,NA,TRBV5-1,TGCGCCAGCAGCTTGCTGGGGGCGGATTCACCCCTCCACTTT,CASSLLGADSPLHF
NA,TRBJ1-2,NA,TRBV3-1,TGTGCCAGCAGCCAAGCAACCGGGTACTATGGCTACACCTTC,CASSQATGYYGYTF
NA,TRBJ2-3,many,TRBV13,TGTGCCAGCAGCTTACGGCAGGGGATGGATACGCAGTATTTT,CASSLRQGMDTQYF
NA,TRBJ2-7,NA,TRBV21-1,TGTGCCAGCAGCAAAAGTGGCGACAGGGAGATCTGCGAGCAGTACTTC,CASSKSGDREICEQYF
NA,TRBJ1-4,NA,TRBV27,TGTGCCAGCAGTTTAAGGAGGAAGAATGAAAAACTGTTTTTT,CASSLRRKNEKLFF
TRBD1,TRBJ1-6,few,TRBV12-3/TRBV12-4,TGTGCCAGCAGACCACCGACAGGGCATAATTCACCCCTCCACTTT,CASRPPTGHNSPLHF
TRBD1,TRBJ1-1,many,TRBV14,TGTGCCAGCAGCCAAGGACTGACAGGGTGGGCTTTCTTT,CASSQGLTGWAFF
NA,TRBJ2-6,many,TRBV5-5,TGTGCCAGCAGCTCGAGACAGGTCTCTGGGGCCAACGTCCTGACTTTC,CASSSRQVSGANVLTF
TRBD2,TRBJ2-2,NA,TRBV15,TGTGCCACCAGCAGAAAGGGACTAGCGGGTTCCACCGGGGAGCTGTTTTTT,CATSRKGLAGSTGELFF
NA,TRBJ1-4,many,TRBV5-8,TGTGCCAGCAGCTTGGGTGTTGAAGCCGGTGAAAAACTGTTTTTT,CASSLGVEAGEKLFF
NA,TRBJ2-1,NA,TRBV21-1,TGTGCCAGCAACAAAGTGGACTGGACCTACAATGAGCAGTTCTTC,CASNKVDWTYNEQFF
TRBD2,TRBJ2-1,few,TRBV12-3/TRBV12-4,TGTGCCAGCAGTTTGATGGGCGGGGGAGCTAATGAGCAGTTCTTC,CASSLMGGGANEQFF
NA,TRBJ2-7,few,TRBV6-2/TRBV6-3,TGTGCCAGCAGTGGGGGTTTGGACAGAGCATCCTACGAGCAGTACTTC,CASSGGLDRASYEQYF
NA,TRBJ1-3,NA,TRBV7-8,TGTGCCGTTAGGCCGCTTACCTCTGGAAACACCATATATTTT,CAVRPLTSGNTIYF
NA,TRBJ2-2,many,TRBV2,TGTGCCAGCACAACAGGGATGACCGGGGAGCTGTTTTTT,CASTTGMTGELFF
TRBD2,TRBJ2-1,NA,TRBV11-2,TGTGCCAGCAGCTGGGGGCTAGCGGGACACAATGAGCAGTTCTTC,CASSWGLAGHNEQFF
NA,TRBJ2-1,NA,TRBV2,TGTGCCAGCAGTCCGACGACAACAGGGATGGGTGAGCAGTTCTTC,CASSPTTTGMGEQFF
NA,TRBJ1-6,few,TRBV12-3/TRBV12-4,TGTGCCAGCAGTTTAGACAGAAATAATTCACCCCTCCACTTT,CASSLDRNNSPLHF
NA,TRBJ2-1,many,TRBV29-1,TGCAGCGTTGAACCCCTGACAGGCTACAATGAGCAGTTCTTC,CSVEPLTGYNEQFF
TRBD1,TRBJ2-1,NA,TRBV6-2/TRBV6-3,TGTGCCAGCAGTTACGGTCCGGGACAGACGAACAATGAGCAGTTCTTC,CASSYGPGQTNNEQFF
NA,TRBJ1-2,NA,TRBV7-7,TGTGCCAGCAGCTTAGCGGCAGGACTCTATGGCTACACCTTC,CASSLAAGLYGYTF
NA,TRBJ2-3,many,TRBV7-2,TGTGCCAGCAGCTTAACCAACACAGATACGCAGTATTTT,CASSLTNTDTQYF
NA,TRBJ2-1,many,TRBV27,TGTGCCAGCAGTTTATACACCCGCGCCGAGTTAGGCAATGAGCAGTTCTTC,CASSLYTRAELGNEQFF
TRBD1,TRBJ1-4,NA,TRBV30,TGTGCCTGGAATGCAGGGGGAACGGCTAATGAAAAACTGTTTTTT,CAWNAGGTANEKLFF
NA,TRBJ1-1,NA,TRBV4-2,TGTGCCAGCAGCCCAAGAGGCCTACTTGATCTTGAAGCTTTCTTT,CASSPRGLLDLEAFF
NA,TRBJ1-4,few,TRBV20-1,TGCAGTGCTCTAGGAGCTTATGAAAAACTGTTTTTT,CSALGAYEKLFF
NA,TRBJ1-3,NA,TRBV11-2,TGTGCCAGCAGCTTAGTGCCCGGGGCCCCTGGAAACACCATATATTTT,CASSLVPGAPGNTIYF
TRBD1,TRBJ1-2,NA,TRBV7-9,TGTGCCAGCAGCTCGACAGGGTTAAGTGGCTACACCTTC,CASSSTGLSGYTF
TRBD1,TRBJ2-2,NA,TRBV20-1,TGCAGTGCTAGTCTGGCAGGGGGCGCCACCGGGGAGCTGTTTTTT,CSASLAGGATGELFF
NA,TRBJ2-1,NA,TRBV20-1,TGCAGTGCTAGTCCAGTGTACTCCTACAATGAGCAGTTCTTC,CSASPVYSYNEQFF
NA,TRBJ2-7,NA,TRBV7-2,TGTGCCAGCAGCTTAACGGGTATATCTGGCGAGCAGTACTTC,CASSLTGISGEQYF
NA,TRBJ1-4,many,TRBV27,TGTGCCAGCAGCCCCAGACGATTGAATGAAAAACTGTTTTTT,CASSPRRLNEKLFF
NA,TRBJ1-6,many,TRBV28,TGTGCCAGCAAACCAGGGAAAGGCCATAATTCACCCCTCCACTTT,CASKPGKGHNSPLHF
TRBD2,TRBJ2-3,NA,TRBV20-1,TGCAGTGCCTGGACATTAGCGGGGCTCACAGATACGCAGTATTTT,CSAWTLAGLTDTQYF
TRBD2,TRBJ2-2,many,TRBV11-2,TGTGCCAGCAGATACGGACTAGCGGGAGGCCACACCGGGGAGCTGTTTTTT,CASRYGLAGGHTGELFF